This T cell receptor beta chain was identified in a study of graft-versus-host responses after intestinal transplantation. Study overall: Multivisceral, liver-intestinal, or isolated intestinal transplants were given to recipients. General study points: Association was observed between peak circulating GvH clone levels and early post-transplant HvG declines. Some GvH clones were seen earlier in gut or blood, suggesting intestinal origin.

Worth noting for this clone: What it binds is not known.

Clones were sequenced by immunoSEQ multiplex PCR, and TCRdb holds only the in-frame ones, with some missing. The sample includes about 88,000 clones, roughly 90% seen only once; the top ten take less than 0.12%. The V end lost 0 bases, the J end lost 0 bases, and 8 bases lay between the germline ends. The germline V gene encodes CDR1 SGHDT and CDR2 YYEEEE. This CDR3 has 15 residues. This specimen was unstimulated CD4+ T cells sorted from spleen or lymph node cells, taken before intestinal transplant. The chain couples TRBV5-6 to TRBJ2-3; D possibly corresponds to TRBD1 (6 bases). This sequence originates from a human donor who received an intestinal transplant. CDR3 sequence (DNA): TGTGCCAGCAGCTTGGGGACAGCTAGCACAGATACGCAGTATTTT. This sequence encodes CASSLGTASTDTQYF.